This passage covers 14 T cell receptor beta chains from one sample sequenced in a study of cytomegalovirus exposure and HLA in healthy donors. The PCR had 60 Vbeta and 13 Jbeta primers. Profiling relied on immunoSEQ multiplex PCR, and the TCRdb table lists in-frame clones only, not all of them. The sample has approximately 150,000 clones; roughly a tenth are singletons. Sample: PBMCs. The receptors derive from a male donor in good health and CMV-seronegative.

The chain has TRBV5-5 and TRBJ1-5, with TRBD1 identical over 8 bases. V was clipped by 1 base and J by 4 bases; unmatched bases: 1. The length of the CDR3 is 14 residues. The germline CDR1 and CDR2 sequences are SGHKS and YYEKEE (reference sequence). CDR3 sequence reads: CASSLWDRNQPQHF. The CDR3, as DNA: TGTGCCAGCAGCTTGTGGGACAGGAATCAGCCCCAGCATTTT.

The chain uses TRBV19 and TRBJ1-1; 9 nucleotides match TRBD1. The CDR3 is made up of 19 amino acids. V was clipped by 9 bases and J by 2 bases; unmatched bases: 22. Germline V gene data show CDR1 as LNHDA and CDR2 as SQIVND (reference sequence). The CDR3 nucleotides are TGTGCCAGCGATCTCGGGACAGGGTTTTCGCCCGAGCAAAACACTGAAGCTTTCTTT. The encoded protein is CASDLGTGFSPEQNTEAFF.

In this sample, this clone turned up a few times. V and J are TRBV27 and TRBJ2-1; 8 bases are a match to TRBD1. This CDR3 is 18 amino acids long. After removal of 3 bases from V and 5 bases from J, the junction contained 15 bases not matched to a gene. Per the germline V gene, CDR1 is MNHEY and CDR2 is SMNVEV (reference sequence). In DNA form, the CDR3 reads TGTGCCAGCAGTTTCTTTGGTTGGGAGACAGGGGTGAACAATGAGCAGTTCTTC. Its translation is CASSFFGWETGVNNEQFF.

The sample holds a few counts of this clone. The V gene is TRBV19, the J gene TRBJ1-1, with a possible D match to TRBD1 (5 bases). The CDR3 loop spans 13 amino acids. V was shortened by 7 bases and J by 1 base, with 10 bases between the two germline ends. Germline V gene sequence: CDR1 LNHDA, CDR2 SQIVND (reference sequence). In DNA form, the CDR3 reads TGTGCCAGTACCACCGGGGGGAACACTGAAGCTTTCTTT. The encoded protein is CASTTGGNTEAFF.

This clone was counted between two and nine times. The chain has TRBV6-6 and TRBJ2-1; TRBD2 agrees at 11 bases. V was clipped by 6 bases and J by 3 bases; unmatched bases: 7. The CDR3 is 16 residues long. Germline V gives CDR1 MNHNY, CDR2 SVGAGI (reference sequence). The CDR3 nucleotides are TGTGCCAGCAGACAAACCGGGACTAGCGGCTACAATGAGCAGTTCTTC. Translated: CASRQTGTSGYNEQFF.

The chain links TRBV10-3 to TRBJ1-2; 8 nucleotides agree with TRBD1. CDR3 size: 15 residues. The J segment lost 1 base and the V segment lost 2 bases, leaving 3 bases of the junction unmatched. The germline V gene has CDR1 ENHRY and CDR2 SYGVKD. The CDR3 nucleotides read TGTGCCATCAGTGAGCAAACAGGGGGTAACTATGGCTACACCTTC. It is translated as CAISEQTGGNYGYTF.

CDR3 sequence: CASSFARGATTGELFF. Here the CDR3 DNA reads TGTGCCAGCAGCTTCGCGCGGGGGGCAACCACCGGGGAGCTGTTTTTT. The chain links TRBV7-2 to TRBJ2-2; 8 nucleotides align to TRBD2. Germline trimming cut 3 bases from V and 4 bases from J; bases unmatched to any gene: 7. Per germline, CDR1 SGHTA and CDR2 FQGNSA. The CDR3 length is 16 residues.

There are a few counts of this clone. The chain is built from TRBV19 and TRBJ1-1; D is unresolved. CDR3 length: 12 residues. V was clipped by 5 bases and J by 8 bases, with 12 bases between them. Per germline, CDR1 LNHDA and CDR2 SQIVND (reference sequence). CDR3 sequence (DNA): TGTGCCAGTAGTCCTCGGAGACTGGAAGCTTTCTTT. Protein: CASSPRRLEAFF.

This clone was observed a handful of times. The chain has TRBV5-1 and TRBJ1-1; D is possibly TRBD1 (5 bases). Germline CDR1 SGHRS, CDR2 YFSETQ. The CDR3 is 14 amino acids. Trimming took 5 bases from V and 4 from J, leaving 15 bases between them. The CDR3 spells CASSWGLGGTEAFF. The CDR3 DNA reads as TGCGCCAGCAGTTGGGGCTTAGGTGGCACTGAAGCTTTCTTT.

This clone turned up a few times. The V gene is TRBV7-2, the J gene TRBJ1-5; the D gene is possibly TRBD1 (5 bases). The CDR3 contains 14 residues. CDR1 and CDR2 (germline): SGHTA, FQGNSA. V lost 2 bases and J 5 bases, leaving 10 bases between the germline ends. In nucleotides, the CDR3 is TGTGCCAGCAGCTTACGGGGGGGGGATCAGCCCCAGCATTTT. This sequence encodes CASSLRGGDQPQHF.

Comments on this clone: Other DNA sequences of this sample code for an identical CDR3. The chain carries TRBV6-6 and TRBJ2-7; 7 bases are shared with TRBD2. CDR3 size: 14 residues. CDR1 and CDR2 (germline): MNHNY, SVGAGI (reference sequence). J lost 3 bases, V lost 2 bases, and 4 bases had no gene match. CDR3 sequence: CASSYGGEFYEQYF. CDR3 DNA: TGTGCCAGCAGTTACGGGGGGGAATTCTACGAGCAGTACTTC.

Only a few counts were recorded for this clone. The chain employs TRBV4-3 and TRBJ2-5, with a weak D call TRBD2 (6 bases). From germline, CDR1 is LGHNA and CDR2 YSLEER. The V end lost 0 bases, the J end lost 2 bases, and 13 bases lay between the germline ends. The CDR3 runs 16 residues. CDR3 DNA: TGCGCCAGCAGCCAAGATTTCCAGGGAGGACAAGAGACCCAGTACTTC. Translating it yields CASSQDFQGGQETQYF.

The genes are TRBV11-2 and TRBJ2-7; 7 bases are a match to TRBD1. Germline CDR1 is SGHAT and CDR2 is FQNNGV. The CDR3 runs to 13 residues. Trimming at V came to 4 bases and at J to 2 bases, leaving 2 bases not matched to a gene. CDR3 DNA: TGTGCCAGCAGCTCTGACAGGGCCTACGAGCAGTACTTC. Translated: CASSSDRAYEQYF.

This chain connects TRBV18 to TRBJ2-7; D is uncertain. Per the germline V gene, CDR1 is KGHSH and CDR2 is LQKENI. CDR3 length equals 16 residues. Between the trimmed V and J ends, which lost 3 bases and 2 bases, there was a span of 17 bases. The CDR3 DNA is TGTGCCAGCTCACCGCTAGATCGGAATGGCCCCTACGAGCAGTACTTC. The encoded protein is CASSPLDRNGPYEQYF.